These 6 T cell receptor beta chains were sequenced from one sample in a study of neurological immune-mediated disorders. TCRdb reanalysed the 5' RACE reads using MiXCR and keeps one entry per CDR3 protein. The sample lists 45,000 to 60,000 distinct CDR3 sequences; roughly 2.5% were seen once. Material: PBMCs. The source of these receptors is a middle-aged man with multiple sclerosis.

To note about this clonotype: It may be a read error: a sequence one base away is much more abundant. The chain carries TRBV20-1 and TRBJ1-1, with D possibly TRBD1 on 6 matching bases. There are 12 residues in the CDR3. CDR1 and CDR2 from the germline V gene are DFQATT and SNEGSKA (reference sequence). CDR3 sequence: CSNVRGISEAFF. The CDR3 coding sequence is TGCAGCAACGTCAGGGGAATATCTGAAGCTTTCTTT.

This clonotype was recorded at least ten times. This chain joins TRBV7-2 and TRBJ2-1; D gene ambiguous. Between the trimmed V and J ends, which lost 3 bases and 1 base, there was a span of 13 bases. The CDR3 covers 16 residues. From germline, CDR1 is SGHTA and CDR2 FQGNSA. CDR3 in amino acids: CASSFPRIQSYNEQFF. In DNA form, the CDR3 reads TGTGCCAGCAGCTTCCCTAGAATTCAATCCTACAATGAGCAGTTCTTC.

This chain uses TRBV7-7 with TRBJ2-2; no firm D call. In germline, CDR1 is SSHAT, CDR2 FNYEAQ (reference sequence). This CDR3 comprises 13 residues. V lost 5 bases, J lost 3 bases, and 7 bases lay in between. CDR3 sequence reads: CASSKSYTGELFF. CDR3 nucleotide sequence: TGTGCCAGCAGCAAATCATACACCGGGGAGCTGTTTTTT.

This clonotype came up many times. In nucleotides, the CDR3 is TGTGCCACCAGCAGAGCCGGGACCGAGTATTCTGGGGCCAACGTCCTGACTTTC. Amino acids: CATSRAGTEYSGANVLTF. V usage is TRBV15 and J usage is TRBJ2-6; D may match TRBD1 or TRBD2 (5 bases each). The CDR3 contains 18 residues. Germline V gives CDR1 LNHNV, CDR2 YYDKDF (reference sequence). V was pared by 1 base and J by 1 base, with 14 bases between.

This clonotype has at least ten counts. CDR3: CASSLPGTGAYEQYF. CDR3 DNA: TGCGCCAGCAGCCTGCCCGGGACAGGGGCCTACGAGCAGTACTTC. The chain recombines TRBV5-1 with TRBJ2-7; TRBD1 agrees at 10 bases. The CDR3 length is 15 residues. J lost 2 bases, V lost 4 bases, and 6 bases had no gene match. Germline V gene sequence: CDR1 SGHRS, CDR2 YFSETQ.

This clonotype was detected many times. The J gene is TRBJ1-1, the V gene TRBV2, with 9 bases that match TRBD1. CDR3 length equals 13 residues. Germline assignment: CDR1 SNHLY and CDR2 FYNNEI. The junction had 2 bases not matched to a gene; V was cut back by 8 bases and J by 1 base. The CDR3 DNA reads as TGTGCCAGCCGGGACAGGGCGAACACTGAAGCTTTCTTT. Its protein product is CASRDRANTEAFF.